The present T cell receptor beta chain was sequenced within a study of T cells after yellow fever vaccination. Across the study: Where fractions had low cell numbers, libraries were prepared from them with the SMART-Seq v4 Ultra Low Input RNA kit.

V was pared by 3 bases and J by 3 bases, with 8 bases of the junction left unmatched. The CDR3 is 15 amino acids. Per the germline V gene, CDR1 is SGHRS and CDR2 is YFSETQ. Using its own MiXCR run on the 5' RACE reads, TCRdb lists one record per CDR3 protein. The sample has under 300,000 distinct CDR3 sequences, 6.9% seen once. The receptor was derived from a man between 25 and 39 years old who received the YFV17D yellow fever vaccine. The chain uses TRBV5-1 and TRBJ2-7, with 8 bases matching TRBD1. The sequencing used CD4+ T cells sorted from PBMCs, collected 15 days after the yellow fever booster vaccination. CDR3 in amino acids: CASSSWTGPNYEQYF. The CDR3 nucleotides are TGCGCCAGCAGCTCCTGGACAGGGCCAAACTACGAGCAGTACTTC.